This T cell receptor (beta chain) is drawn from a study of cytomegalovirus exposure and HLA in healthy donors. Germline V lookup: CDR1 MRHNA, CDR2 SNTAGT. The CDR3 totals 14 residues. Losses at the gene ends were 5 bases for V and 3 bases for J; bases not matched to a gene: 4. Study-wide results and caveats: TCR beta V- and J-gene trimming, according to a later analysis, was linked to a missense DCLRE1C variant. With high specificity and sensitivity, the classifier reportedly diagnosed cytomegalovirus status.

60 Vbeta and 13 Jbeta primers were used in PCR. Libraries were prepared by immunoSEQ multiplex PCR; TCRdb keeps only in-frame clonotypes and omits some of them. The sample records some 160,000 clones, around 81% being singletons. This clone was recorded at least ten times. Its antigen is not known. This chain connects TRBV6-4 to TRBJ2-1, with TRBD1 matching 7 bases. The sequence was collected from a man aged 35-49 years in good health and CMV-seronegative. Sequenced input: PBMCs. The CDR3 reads CASSPDRDYNEQFF. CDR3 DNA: TGTGCCAGCAGTCCCGACAGGGACTACAATGAGCAGTTCTTC.